Included here is one TCR beta chain sequence, with context. As yet, its antigen is unknown. V was pared by 2 bases and J by 7 bases, with 8 bases of the junction left unmatched. The germline V gene encodes CDR1 LNHDA and CDR2 SQIVND (reference sequence). The CDR3 sequence is 15 residues long. The sample is drawn from a study of brain T cells in children with intractable seizures. Notes on the study in general: Viral specificity was inferred only from CDR3 similarity; HCMV serostatus was unknown.

Assay: immunoSEQ multiplex PCR; the TCRdb copy retains only in-frame clones and omits some. The table shows some 64,000 clones, with about 96% occurring only once. The sequenced cases were selected for having the highest brain T cell transcript signatures. At least one anti-epileptic drug was given before surgery. This specimen was peripheral blood, taken at surgery. The receptor was derived from a boy under two years old with focal cortical dysplasia and intractable seizures. This chain connects TRBV19 to TRBJ1-5; TRBD1 matches 7 bases. The CDR3 reads CASSISRQGWQPQHF. DNA for the CDR3: TGTGCCAGTAGTATATCGCGACAGGGATGGCAGCCCCAGCATTTT. The whole variable domain, remainder taken from reference TRBV19 and TRBJ1-5, is DGGITQSPKYLFRKEGQNVTLSCEQNLNHDAMYWYRQDPGQGLRLIYYSQIVNDFQKGDIAEGYSVSREKKESFPLTVTSAQKNPTAFYLCASSISRQGWQPQHFGDGTRLSIL.